What follows are 10 T cell receptor beta chains derived from one specimen sequenced in a study of cytomegalovirus exposure and HLA in healthy donors. The PCR had 60 Vbeta and 13 Jbeta primers. The assay was immunoSEQ multiplex PCR, and TCRdb's table has in-frame clones only and misses some. The table includes under 150,000 clones, 80% detected once. Sequenced: PBMCs. The receptors here all came from a male donor in good health and CMV-seronegative.

The chain couples TRBV7-2 to TRBJ2-7; no firm D call. Germline CDR1 SGHTA, CDR2 FQGNSA. CDR3 length: 14 amino acids. The V end was cut by 1 base, the J end by 1 base, with 8 bases between. The CDR3 is CASSLGPESYEQYF. CDR3 nucleotide sequence: TGTGCCAGCAGCTTAGGCCCCGAGTCCTACGAGCAGTACTTC.

The chain recombines TRBV7-2 with TRBJ2-3; 10 nucleotides line up with TRBD1. V lost 5 bases to trimming and J lost 6 bases; unmatched junction nucleotides: 14. The CDR3 contains 17 residues. The germline gives CDR1 SGHTA, CDR2 FQGNSA. This chain's CDR3 is CASSPRQGAQGTDTQYF. CDR3 coding DNA: TGTGCCAGCAGCCCCCGACAGGGGGCGCAGGGAACGGATACGCAGTATTTT.

The rearrangement uses TRBV6-5 and TRBJ2-2, with D maybe TRBD1 (6 bases). This CDR3 is built from 12 residues. The V end was cut by 6 bases, the J end by 8 bases, with 10 bases between. Germline V lookup: CDR1 MNHEY, CDR2 SVGAGI. CDR3 sequence reads: CASRLDRGELFF. The CDR3 DNA reads as TGTGCCAGCAGACTAGACAGGGGGGAGCTGTTTTTT.

The count of this clone is one. The rearrangement joins TRBV29-1 to TRBJ2-1, with D possibly matching TRBD2 (6 bases). V lost 7 bases and J 3 bases, leaving 10 bases between the germline ends. This CDR3 spans 12 amino acids. The V gene's germline CDR1 is SQVTM and CDR2 ANQGSEA. CDR3 amino acids: CSGNSGYNEQFF. DNA of the CDR3: TGCAGCGGTAATAGCGGCTACAATGAGCAGTTCTTC.

The chain links TRBV7-6 to TRBJ2-5, with 8 bases fitting TRBD2. Germline V gene data show CDR1 as SGHVS and CDR2 as FNYEAQ. V was clipped by 3 bases and J by 2 bases; unmatched bases: 5. The CDR3 extends over 15 amino acids. The CDR3 reads CASSFRREVQETQYF. CDR3 nucleotide sequence: TGTGCCAGCAGCTTTCGGCGGGAGGTTCAAGAGACCCAGTACTTC.

This clone was seen only a few times. The J gene is TRBJ2-1, the V gene TRBV21-1; the D call of TRBD2 is as the table states it, not checked on the DNA. TRBV21-1 is a pseudogene locus. This CDR3 is 18 amino acids long. The CDR3 spells CASSKAWIAVDPYNEQFF. Here the CDR3 DNA reads TGTGCCAGCAGCAAAGCGTGGATAGCGGTGGACCCCTACAATGAGCAGTTCTTC.

The V call is TRBV18, the J call TRBJ2-5, with D hard to call. The germline V gene has CDR1 KGHSH and CDR2 LQKENI. Deletions cut 3 bases from V and 2 bases from J, with 7 bases between. The CDR3 is 13 amino acids. The CDR3 here is CASSPTQQETQYF. For the CDR3, the DNA is TGTGCCAGCTCACCTACGCAGCAAGAGACCCAGTACTTC.

The genes are TRBV7-9 and TRBJ1-1; D perhaps matches TRBD1 (6 bases). The CDR3 spans 11 residues. Germline V gives CDR1 SEHNR, CDR2 FQNEAQ (reference sequence). Trimming removed 1 base from V and 11 bases from J, with 8 bases in between. The CDR3 DNA follows: TGTGCCAGCAGCTTAGGTCAGGGGGCTTTCTTT. This translates into CASSLGQGAFF. Full variable domain (remainder filled in from reference TRBV7-9 and TRBJ1-1): DTGVSQNPRHKITKRGQNVTFRCDPISEHNRLYWYRQTLGQGPEFLTYFQNEAQLEKSRLLSDRFSAERPKGSFSTLEIQRTEQGDSAMYLCASSLGQGAFFGQGTRLTVV.

The DNA for the CDR3 is TGTGCCACCAGCAGAGGAGGCTACATGAACACTGAAGCTTTCTTT. It yields the protein CATSRGGYMNTEAFF. The V call is TRBV15, the J call TRBJ1-1; unclear D gene. The CDR3 has 15 amino acids. The V gene lost 1 base and the J gene lost 0 bases, with 9 bases spanning the gap. Germline CDR1 and CDR2: LNHNV and YYDKDF (reference sequence).

The chain recombines TRBV7-8 with TRBJ1-1; 8 nucleotides match TRBD1. Per the germline V gene, CDR1 is SGHVS and CDR2 is FQNEAQ. V trimming: 0 bases; J trimming: 0 bases; junction bases outside the gene matches: 6. The CDR3 is 17 amino acids. The CDR3: CASSLARTGRVNTEAFF. The CDR3 DNA sequence: TGTGCCAGCAGCTTAGCCCGGACAGGGAGGGTGAACACTGAAGCTTTCTTT.